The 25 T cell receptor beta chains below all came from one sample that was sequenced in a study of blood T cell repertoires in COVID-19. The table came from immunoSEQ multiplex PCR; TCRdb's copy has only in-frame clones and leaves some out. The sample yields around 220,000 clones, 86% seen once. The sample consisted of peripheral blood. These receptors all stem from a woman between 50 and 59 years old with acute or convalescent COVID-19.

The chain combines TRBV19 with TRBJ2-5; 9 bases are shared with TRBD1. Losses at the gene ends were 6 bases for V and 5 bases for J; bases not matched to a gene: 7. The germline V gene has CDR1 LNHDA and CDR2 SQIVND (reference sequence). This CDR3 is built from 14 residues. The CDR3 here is CASSPTGGSETQYF. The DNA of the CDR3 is TGTGCCAGTAGCCCCACAGGGGGCTCGGAGACCCAGTACTTC. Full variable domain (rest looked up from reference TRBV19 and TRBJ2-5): DGGITQSPKYLFRKEGQNVTLSCEQNLNHDAMYWYRQDPGQGLRLIYYSQIVNDFQKGDIAEGYSVSREKKESFPLTVTSAQKNPTAFYLCASSPTGGSETQYFGPGTRLLVL.

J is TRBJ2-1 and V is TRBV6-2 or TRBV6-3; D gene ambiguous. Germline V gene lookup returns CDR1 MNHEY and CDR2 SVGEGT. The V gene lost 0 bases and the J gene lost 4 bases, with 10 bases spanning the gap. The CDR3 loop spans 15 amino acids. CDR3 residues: CASSYSLFVYNEQFF. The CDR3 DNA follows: TGTGCCAGCAGTTACTCGTTGTTCGTGTACAATGAGCAGTTCTTC.

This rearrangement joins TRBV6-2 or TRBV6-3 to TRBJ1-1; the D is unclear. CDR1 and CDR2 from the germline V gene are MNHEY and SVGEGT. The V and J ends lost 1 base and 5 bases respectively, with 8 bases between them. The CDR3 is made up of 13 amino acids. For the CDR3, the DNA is TGTGCCAGCAGTTACTGGGCGAGTACTGAAGCTTTCTTT. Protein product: CASSYWASTEAFF.

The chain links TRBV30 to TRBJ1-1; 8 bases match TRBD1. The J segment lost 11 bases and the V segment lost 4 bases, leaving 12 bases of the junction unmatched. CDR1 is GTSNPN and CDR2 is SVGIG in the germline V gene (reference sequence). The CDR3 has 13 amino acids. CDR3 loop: CAWTLQGASGAFF. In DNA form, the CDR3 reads TGTGCCTGGACCCTCCAGGGGGCCTCGGGTGCTTTCTTT.

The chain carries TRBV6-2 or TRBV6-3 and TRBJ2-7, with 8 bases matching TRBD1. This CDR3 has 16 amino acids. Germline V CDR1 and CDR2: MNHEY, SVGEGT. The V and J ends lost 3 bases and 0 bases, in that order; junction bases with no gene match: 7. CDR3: CASSYNRDRSSYEQYF. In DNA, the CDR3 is TGTGCCAGCAGTTATAATAGGGACAGGAGCTCCTACGAGCAGTACTTC.

The CDR3 protein is CASSLGLRGGEKLFF. In DNA form, the CDR3 reads TGTGCCAGCAGCTTAGGCCTTAGGGGTGGGGAAAAACTGTTTTTT. The gene calls are TRBV13 and TRBJ1-4, with a possible D match to TRBD1 (5 bases). The CDR3 loop spans 15 amino acids. Trimming removed 0 bases from V and 8 bases from J, with 13 bases in between. CDR1 and CDR2 (germline): PRHDT, FYEKMQ (reference sequence).

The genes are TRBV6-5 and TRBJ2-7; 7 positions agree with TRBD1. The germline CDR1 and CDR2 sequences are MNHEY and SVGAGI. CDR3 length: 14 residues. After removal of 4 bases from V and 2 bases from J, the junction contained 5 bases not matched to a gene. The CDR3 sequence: CASSSPGTAYEQYF. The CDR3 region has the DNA TGTGCCAGCAGTTCCCCCGGGACAGCCTACGAGCAGTACTTC.

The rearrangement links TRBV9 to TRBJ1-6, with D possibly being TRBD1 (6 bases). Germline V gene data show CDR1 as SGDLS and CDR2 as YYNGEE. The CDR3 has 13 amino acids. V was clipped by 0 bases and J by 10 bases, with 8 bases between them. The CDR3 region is CASSVAGESPLHF. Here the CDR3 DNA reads TGTGCCAGCAGCGTAGCAGGGGAATCACCCCTCCACTTT.

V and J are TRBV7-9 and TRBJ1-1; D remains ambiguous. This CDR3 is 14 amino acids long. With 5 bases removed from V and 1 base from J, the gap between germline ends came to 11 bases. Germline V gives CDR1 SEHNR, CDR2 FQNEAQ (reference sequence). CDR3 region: CASSITPRNTEAFF. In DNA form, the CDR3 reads TGTGCCAGCAGCATCACCCCCAGGAACACTGAAGCTTTCTTT.

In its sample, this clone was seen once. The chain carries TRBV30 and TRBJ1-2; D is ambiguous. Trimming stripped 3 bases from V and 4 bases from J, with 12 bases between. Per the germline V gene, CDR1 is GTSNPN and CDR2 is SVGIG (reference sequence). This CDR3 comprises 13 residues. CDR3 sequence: CAWRTDPGYGYTF. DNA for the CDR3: TGTGCCTGGAGAACCGACCCGGGCTATGGCTACACCTTC.

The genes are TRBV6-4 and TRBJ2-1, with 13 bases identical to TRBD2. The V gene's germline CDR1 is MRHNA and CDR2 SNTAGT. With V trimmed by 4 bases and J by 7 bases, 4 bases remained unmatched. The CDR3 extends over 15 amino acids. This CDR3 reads CASSGLAGGVNEQFF. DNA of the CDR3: TGTGCCAGCAGTGGACTAGCGGGGGGAGTTAATGAGCAGTTCTTC.

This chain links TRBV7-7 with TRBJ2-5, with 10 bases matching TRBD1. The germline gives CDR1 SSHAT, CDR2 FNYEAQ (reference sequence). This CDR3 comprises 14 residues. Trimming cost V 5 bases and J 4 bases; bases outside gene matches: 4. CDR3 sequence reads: CASSTGTGAETQYF. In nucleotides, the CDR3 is TGTGCCAGCAGCACGGGGACAGGGGCAGAGACCCAGTACTTC.

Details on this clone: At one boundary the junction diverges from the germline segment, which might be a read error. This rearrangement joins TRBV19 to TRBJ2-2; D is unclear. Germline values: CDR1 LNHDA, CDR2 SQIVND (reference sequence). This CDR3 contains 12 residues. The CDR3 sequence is CASSLDGGELFF. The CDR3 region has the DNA TGTGCCAGTAGTTTAGACGGCGGGGAGCTGTTTTTT.

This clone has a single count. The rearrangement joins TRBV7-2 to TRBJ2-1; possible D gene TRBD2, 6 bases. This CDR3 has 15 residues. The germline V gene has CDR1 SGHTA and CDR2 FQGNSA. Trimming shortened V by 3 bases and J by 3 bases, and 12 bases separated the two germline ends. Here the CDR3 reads CASSFGTRSYNEQFF. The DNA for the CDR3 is TGTGCCAGCAGCTTCGGGACTCGAAGCTACAATGAGCAGTTCTTC.

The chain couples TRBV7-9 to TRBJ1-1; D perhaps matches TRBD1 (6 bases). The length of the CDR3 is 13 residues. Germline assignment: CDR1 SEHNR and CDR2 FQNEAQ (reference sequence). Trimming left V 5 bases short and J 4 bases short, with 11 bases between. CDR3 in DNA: TGTGCCAGCAGCCAGAAGGGGGTCACTGAAGCTTTCTTT. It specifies CASSQKGVTEAFF. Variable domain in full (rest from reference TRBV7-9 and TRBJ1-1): DTGVSQNPRHKITKRGQNVTFRCDPISEHNRLYWYRQTLGQGPEFLTYFQNEAQLEKSRLLSDRFSAERPKGSFSTLEIQRTEQGDSAMYLCASSQKGVTEAFFGQGTRLTVV.

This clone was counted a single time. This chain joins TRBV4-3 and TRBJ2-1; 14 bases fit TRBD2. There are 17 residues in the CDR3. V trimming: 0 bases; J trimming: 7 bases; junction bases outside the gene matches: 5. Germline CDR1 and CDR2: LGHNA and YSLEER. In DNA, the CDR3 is TGCGCCAGCAGCCAAGAGGGACTAGCGGGGGCCCTAAATGAGCAGTTCTTC. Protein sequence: CASSQEGLAGALNEQFF.

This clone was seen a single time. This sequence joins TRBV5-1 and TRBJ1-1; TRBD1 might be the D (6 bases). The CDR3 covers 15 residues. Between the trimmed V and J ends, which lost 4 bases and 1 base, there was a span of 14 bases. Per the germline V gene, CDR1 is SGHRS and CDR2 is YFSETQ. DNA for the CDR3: TGCGCCAGCAGCCCAAAAACGACAGGGAACACTGAAGCTTTCTTT. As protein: CASSPKTTGNTEAFF.

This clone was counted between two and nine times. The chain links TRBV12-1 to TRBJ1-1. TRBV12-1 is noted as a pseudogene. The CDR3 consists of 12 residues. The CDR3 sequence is CASSPGNTEAFF. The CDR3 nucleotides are TGTGCCAGCAGCCCCGGGAACACTGAAGCTTTCTTT.

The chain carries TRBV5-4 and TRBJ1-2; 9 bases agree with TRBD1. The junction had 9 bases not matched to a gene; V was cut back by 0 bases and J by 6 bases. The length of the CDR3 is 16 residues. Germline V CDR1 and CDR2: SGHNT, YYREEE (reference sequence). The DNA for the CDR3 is TGTGCCAGCAGCTTGGGAGGCGGGACAGGGAGCAATGGCTACACCTTC. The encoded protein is CASSLGGGTGSNGYTF.

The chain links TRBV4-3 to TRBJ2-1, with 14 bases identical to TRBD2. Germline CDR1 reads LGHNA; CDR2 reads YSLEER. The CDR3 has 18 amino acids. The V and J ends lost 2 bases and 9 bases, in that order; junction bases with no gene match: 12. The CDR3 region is CASSQSSPGLAGVGEQFF. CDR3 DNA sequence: TGCGCCAGCAGCCAATCGAGTCCGGGACTAGCGGGAGTGGGTGAGCAGTTCTTC.

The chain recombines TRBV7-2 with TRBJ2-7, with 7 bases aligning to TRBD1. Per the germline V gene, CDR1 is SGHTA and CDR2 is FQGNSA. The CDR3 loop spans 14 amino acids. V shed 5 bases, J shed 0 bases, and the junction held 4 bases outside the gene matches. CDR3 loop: CASSEDRSSYEQYF. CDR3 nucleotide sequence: TGTGCCAGCAGCGAGGACAGGAGCTCCTACGAGCAGTACTTC.

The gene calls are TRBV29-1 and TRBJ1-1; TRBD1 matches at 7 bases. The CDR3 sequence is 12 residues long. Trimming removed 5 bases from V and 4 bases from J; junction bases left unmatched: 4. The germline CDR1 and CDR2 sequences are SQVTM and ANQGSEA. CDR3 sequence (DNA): TGCAGCGTTCAAACAGGGGTCACTGAAGCTTTCTTT. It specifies CSVQTGVTEAFF.

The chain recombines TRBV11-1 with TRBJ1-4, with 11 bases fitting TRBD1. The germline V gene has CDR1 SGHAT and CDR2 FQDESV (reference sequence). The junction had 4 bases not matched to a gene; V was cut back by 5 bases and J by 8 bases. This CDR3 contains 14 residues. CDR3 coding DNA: TGTGCCAGCAGCAAGGGACAGGGGGGAGAAAAACTGTTTTTT. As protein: CASSKGQGGEKLFF. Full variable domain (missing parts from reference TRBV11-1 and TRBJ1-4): EAEVAQSPRYKITEKSQAVAFWCDPISGHATLYWYRQILGQGPELLVQFQDESVVDDSQLPKDRFSAERLKGVDSTLKIQPAELGDSAMYLCASSKGQGGEKLFFGSGTQLSVL.

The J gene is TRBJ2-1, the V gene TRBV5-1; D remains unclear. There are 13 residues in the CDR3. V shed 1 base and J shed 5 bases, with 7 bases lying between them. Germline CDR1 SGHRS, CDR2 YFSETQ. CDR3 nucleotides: TGCGCCAGCAGCTTGCTAGATCACAATGAGCAGTTCTTC. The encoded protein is CASSLLDHNEQFF.

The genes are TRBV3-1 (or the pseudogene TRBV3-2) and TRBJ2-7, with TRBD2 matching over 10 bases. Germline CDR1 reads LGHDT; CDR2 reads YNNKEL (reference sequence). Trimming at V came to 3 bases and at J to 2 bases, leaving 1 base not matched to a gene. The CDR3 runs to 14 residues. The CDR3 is CASSHSGGTYEQYF. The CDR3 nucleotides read TGTGCCAGCAGCCATAGCGGGGGGACCTACGAGCAGTACTTC.